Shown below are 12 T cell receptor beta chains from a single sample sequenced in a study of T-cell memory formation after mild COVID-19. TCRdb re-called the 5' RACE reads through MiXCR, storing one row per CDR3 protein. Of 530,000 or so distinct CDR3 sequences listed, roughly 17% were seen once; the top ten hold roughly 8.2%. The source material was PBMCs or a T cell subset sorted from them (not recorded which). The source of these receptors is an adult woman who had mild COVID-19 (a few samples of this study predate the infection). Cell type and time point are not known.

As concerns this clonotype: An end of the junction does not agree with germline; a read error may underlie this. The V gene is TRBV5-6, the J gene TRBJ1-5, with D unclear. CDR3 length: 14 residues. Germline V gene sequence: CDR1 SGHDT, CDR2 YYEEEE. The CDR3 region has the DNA TGTGCCAGCAGTTTGGGAGCGTCCAATCAGCCCCAGCATTTT. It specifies CASSLGASNQPQHF.

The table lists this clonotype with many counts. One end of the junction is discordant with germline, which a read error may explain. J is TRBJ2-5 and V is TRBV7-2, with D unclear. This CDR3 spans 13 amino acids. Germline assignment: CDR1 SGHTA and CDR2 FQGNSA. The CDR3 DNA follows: TGTGCCAGCAGTTTAGGCAGCCGGGAGACCCAGTACTTC. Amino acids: CASSLGSRETQYF.

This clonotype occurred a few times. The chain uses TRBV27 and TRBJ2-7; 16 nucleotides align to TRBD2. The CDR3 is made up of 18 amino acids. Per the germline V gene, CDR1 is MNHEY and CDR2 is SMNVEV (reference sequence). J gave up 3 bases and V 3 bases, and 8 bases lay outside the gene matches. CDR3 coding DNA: TGTGCCAGCAGTTTGCGGGGGACTAGCGGGAGGGCTGGCTACGAGCAGTACTTC. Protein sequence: CASSLRGTSGRAGYEQYF.

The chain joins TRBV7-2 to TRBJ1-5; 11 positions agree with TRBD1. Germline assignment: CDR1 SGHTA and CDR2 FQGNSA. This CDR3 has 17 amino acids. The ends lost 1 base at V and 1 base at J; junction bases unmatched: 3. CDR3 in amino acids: CASSLEGTGGSNQPQHF. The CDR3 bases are TGTGCCAGCAGCTTAGAGGGGACAGGGGGAAGCAATCAGCCCCAGCATTTT. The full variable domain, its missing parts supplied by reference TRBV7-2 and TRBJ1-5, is GAGVSQSPSNKVTEKGKDVELRCDPISGHTALYWYRQSLGQGLEFLIYFQGNSAPDKSGLPSDRFSAERTGGSVSTLTIQRTQQEDSAVYLCASSLEGTGGSNQPQHFGDGTRLSIL.

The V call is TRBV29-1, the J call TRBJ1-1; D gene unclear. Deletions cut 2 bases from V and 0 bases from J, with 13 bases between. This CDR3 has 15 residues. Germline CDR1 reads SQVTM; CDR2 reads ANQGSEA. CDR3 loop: CSVELWSPVNTEAFF. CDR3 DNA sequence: TGCAGCGTTGAATTGTGGTCGCCAGTGAACACTGAAGCTTTCTTT.

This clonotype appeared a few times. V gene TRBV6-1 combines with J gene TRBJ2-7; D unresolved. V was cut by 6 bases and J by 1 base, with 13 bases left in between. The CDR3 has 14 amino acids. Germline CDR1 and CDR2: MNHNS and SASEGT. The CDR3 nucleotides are TGTGCCAGCAGGGGCCAGGCCGGATCCTACGAGCAGTACTTC. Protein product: CASRGQAGSYEQYF.

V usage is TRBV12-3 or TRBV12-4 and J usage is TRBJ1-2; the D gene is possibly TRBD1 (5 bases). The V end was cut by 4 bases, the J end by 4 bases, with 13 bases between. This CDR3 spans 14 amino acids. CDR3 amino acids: CASSSSGAPYGYTF. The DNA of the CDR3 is TGTGCCAGCAGTTCGAGTGGGGCCCCCTATGGCTACACCTTC.

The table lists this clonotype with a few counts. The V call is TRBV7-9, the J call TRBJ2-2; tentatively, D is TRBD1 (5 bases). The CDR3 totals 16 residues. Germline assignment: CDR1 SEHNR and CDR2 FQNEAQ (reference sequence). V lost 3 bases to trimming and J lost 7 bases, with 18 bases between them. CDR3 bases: TGTGCCAGCAGCTTGCGCTCGACAGTTGGGCACGGGGAGCTGTTTTTT. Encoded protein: CASSLRSTVGHGELFF.

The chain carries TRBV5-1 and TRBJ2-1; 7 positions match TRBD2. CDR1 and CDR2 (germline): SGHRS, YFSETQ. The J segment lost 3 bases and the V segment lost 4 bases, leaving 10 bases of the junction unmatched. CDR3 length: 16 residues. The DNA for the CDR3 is TGCGCCAGCAGCCAGGCCGGGGACTACCTCTACAATGAGCAGTTCTTC. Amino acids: CASSQAGDYLYNEQFF.

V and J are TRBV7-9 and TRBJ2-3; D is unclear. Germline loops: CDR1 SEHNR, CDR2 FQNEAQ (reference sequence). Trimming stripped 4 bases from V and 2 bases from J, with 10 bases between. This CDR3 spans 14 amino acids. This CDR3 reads CASSSDGYTDTQYF. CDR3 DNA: TGTGCCAGCAGCTCAGACGGCTACACAGATACGCAGTATTTT.

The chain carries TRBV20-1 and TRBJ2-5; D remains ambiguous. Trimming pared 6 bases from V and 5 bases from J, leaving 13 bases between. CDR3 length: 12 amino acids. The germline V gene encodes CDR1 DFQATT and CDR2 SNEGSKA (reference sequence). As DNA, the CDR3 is TGCAGTGCGTTTGCCCCGTATGAGACCCAGTACTTC. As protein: CSAFAPYETQYF.

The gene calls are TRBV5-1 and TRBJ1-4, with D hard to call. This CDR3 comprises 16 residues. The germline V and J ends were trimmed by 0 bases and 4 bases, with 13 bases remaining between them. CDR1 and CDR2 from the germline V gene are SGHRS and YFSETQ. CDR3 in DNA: TGCGCCAGCAGCTTGGCCGGCAGCCATCATAATGAAAAACTGTTTTTT. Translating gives CASSLAGSHHNEKLFF.